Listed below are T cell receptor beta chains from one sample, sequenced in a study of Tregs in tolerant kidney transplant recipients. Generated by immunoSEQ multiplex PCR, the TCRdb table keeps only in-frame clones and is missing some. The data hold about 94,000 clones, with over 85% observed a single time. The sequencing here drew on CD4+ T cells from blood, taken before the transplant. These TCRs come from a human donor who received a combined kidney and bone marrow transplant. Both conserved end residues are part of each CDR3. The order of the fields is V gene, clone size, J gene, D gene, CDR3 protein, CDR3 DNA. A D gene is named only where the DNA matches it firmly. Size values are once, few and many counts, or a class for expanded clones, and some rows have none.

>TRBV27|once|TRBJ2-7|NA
CASSLMGLFDYEQYF
TGTGCCAGCAGTTTGATGGGGCTATTCGACTACGAGCAGTACTTC
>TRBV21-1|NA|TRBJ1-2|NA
CASSKVYREEDYGYTF
TGTGCCAGCAGCAAAGTTTACAGGGAAGAGGACTATGGCTACACCTTC
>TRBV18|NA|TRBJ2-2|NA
CASSAAGTGGSGELFF
TGTGCCAGCTCAGCGGCCGGGACTGGGGGTTCCGGGGAGCTGTTTTTT
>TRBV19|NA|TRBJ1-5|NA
CASKAGPEGPQHF
TGTGCCAGTAAGGCAGGGCCGGAAGGGCCCCAGCATTTT
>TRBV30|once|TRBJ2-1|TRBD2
CARGAGVVNEQFF
TGTGCCCGAGGAGCGGGAGTAGTCAATGAGCAGTTCTTC
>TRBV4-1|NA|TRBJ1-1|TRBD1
CASSRTTDRGGNTEAFF
TGCGCCAGCAGCCGGACGACGGACAGGGGTGGGAACACTGAAGCTTTCTTT
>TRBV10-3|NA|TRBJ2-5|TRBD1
CAISGGQNQETQYF
TGTGCCATCAGTGGGGGACAGAACCAAGAGACCCAGTACTTC
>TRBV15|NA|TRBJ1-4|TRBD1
CATMDRESSNEKLFF
TGTGCCACCATGGACAGGGAGTCCTCTAATGAAAAACTGTTTTTT
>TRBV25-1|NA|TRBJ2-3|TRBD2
CASSEGGGDTQYF
TGTGCCAGCAGTGAAGGCGGGGGAGATACGCAGTATTTT
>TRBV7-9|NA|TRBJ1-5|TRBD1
CASSQLGQGQPQHF
TGTGCCAGCAGCCAACTGGGACAGGGACAGCCCCAGCATTTT
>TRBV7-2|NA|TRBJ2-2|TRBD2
CASSRPRIAGGPGELFF
TGTGCCAGCAGCCGACCCCGGATAGCGGGGGGTCCCGGGGAGCTGTTTTTT
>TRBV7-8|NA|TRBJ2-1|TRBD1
CASSLPRDSRTGNEQFF
TGTGCCAGCAGCTTACCAAGGGACAGCCGAACGGGCAATGAGCAGTTCTTC
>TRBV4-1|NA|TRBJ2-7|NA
CASSHLSLSSYEQYF
TGCGCCAGCAGCCATCTGTCGCTAAGCTCCTACGAGCAGTACTTC
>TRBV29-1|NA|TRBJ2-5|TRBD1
CSVEGQGWGKTQYF
TGCAGCGTTGAAGGACAGGGCTGGGGGAAGACCCAGTACTTC
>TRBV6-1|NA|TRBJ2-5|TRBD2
CASSRTSGYQETQYF
TGTGCCAGCAGTCGGACTAGCGGGTACCAAGAGACCCAGTACTTC
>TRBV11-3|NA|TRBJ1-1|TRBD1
CASSYTPGTENTEAFF
TGTGCCAGCAGCTATACACCCGGGACAGAAAACACTGAAGCTTTCTTT
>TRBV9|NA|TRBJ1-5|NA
CASSRGKEYQPQHF
TGTGCCAGCAGCCGGGGAAAGGAATATCAGCCCCAGCATTTT
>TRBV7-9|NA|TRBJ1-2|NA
CASSLVFGGHYGYTF
TGTGCCAGCAGCTTAGTGTTCGGGGGACACTATGGCTACACCTTC
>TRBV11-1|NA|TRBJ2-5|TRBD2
CASSLSAASGTYQETQYF
TGTGCCAGCAGCTTATCGGCCGCTAGCGGGACGTACCAAGAGACCCAGTACTTC
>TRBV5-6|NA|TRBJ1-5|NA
CASSLRGSNQPQHF
TGTGCCAGCAGCTTGAGGGGGAGCAATCAGCCCCAGCATTTT